These 24 T cell receptor beta chains were sequenced from one sample in a study of response to subunit inactivated influenza vaccine. TCRdb re-analysed the RT-PCR reads in MiXCR, keeping a single row per CDR3 protein. The data contain 180,000 or so distinct CDR3 sequences, more than 10% of them singletons. The same specimen was also included in a second study, on T cells expressing NK-cell markers. That paper adds: Libraries used 5'RACE template switching adding universal primer site and UMIs.

The sequencing used CD8+ T cells sorted from PBMCs, collected less than 13 days after vaccination. Receptors were obtained from a man in his forties or fifties who received an inactivated influenza vaccine.

The chain employs TRBV15 and TRBJ2-1; the D call may be TRBD1 or TRBD2 (6 bases each). CDR3 size: 15 residues. The V gene lost 3 bases and the J gene lost 2 bases, with 11 bases spanning the gap. Germline V gene lookup returns CDR1 LNHNV and CDR2 YYDKDF (reference sequence). This chain's CDR3 is CATSSGGGPYNEQFF. In DNA form, the CDR3 reads TGTGCCACCAGCAGCGGGGGCGGCCCCTACAATGAGCAGTTCTTC.

The chain combines TRBV7-9 with TRBJ2-2; no firm D call. The germline V gene encodes CDR1 SEHNR and CDR2 FQNEAQ (reference sequence). The CDR3 contains 13 residues. Trimming left V 1 base short and J 6 bases short, with 6 bases between. The CDR3 reads CASSLGVPGELFF. The CDR3, as DNA: TGTGCCAGCAGCTTAGGAGTTCCCGGGGAGCTGTTTTTT. Supplemented by reference TRBV7-9 and TRBJ2-2, the full variable domain reads DTGVSQNPRHKITKRGQNVTFRCDPISEHNRLYWYRQTLGQGPEFLTYFQNEAQLEKSRLLSDRFSAERPKGSFSTLEIQRTEQGDSAMYLCASSLGVPGELFFGEGSRLTVL.

The CDR3 bases are TGTGCCAGCAGTTTTGGGGGCGGGCAGTACTTC. This encodes CASSFGGGQYF. This chain uses TRBV12-3 or TRBV12-4 with TRBJ2-7; D is perhaps TRBD1 (6 bases). V lost 3 bases and J 9 bases, leaving 9 bases between the germline ends. CDR3 length: 11 residues.

The chain has TRBV7-2 and TRBJ1-3; no clear D. With 4 bases removed from V and 0 bases from J, the gap between germline ends came to 10 bases. Germline CDR1 SGHTA, CDR2 FQGNSA. This CDR3 has 15 amino acids. The CDR3 spells CASSYMQLSGNTIYF. DNA for the CDR3: TGTGCCAGCAGCTATATGCAGCTCTCTGGAAACACCATATATTTT. Full variable domain (rest looked up from reference TRBV7-2 and TRBJ1-3): GAGVSQSPSNKVTEKGKDVELRCDPISGHTALYWYRQSLGQGLEFLIYFQGNSAPDKSGLPSDRFSAERTGGSVSTLTIQRTQQEDSAVYLCASSYMQLSGNTIYFGEGSWLTVV.

The chain recombines TRBV5-1 with TRBJ2-1, with 7 bases identical to TRBD1. V lost 1 base to trimming and J lost 3 bases; unmatched junction nucleotides: 7. The germline V gene has CDR1 SGHRS and CDR2 YFSETQ. The CDR3 runs to 16 residues. The CDR3 nucleotides are TGCGCCAGCAGCTTGTATACAGGGGCGATCTACAATGAGCAGTTCTTC. Translation gives CASSLYTGAIYNEQFF.

This sequence joins TRBV28 and TRBJ2-7; the match to TRBD2 covers 11 bases. The CDR3 length is 15 residues. Per germline, CDR1 MDHEN and CDR2 SYDVKM. V lost 6 bases to trimming and J lost 4 bases; unmatched junction nucleotides: 8. The DNA of the CDR3 is TGTGCCAGCAGGGGTACTAGCGGGAGTGGGTACGAGCAGTACTTC. Its protein is CASRGTSGSGYEQYF. Looking up the rest from reference TRBV28 and TRBJ2-7 gives the full variable domain: DVKVTQSSRYLVKRTGEKVFLECVQDMDHENMFWYRQDPGLGLRLIYFSYDVKMKEKGDIPEGYSVSREKKERFSLILESASTNQTSMYLCASRGTSGSGYEQYFGPGTRLTVT.

This clonotype was recorded many times. The chain couples TRBV6-2 or TRBV6-3 to TRBJ2-7; D is undetermined. The CDR3 is made up of 11 amino acids. Looked up from germline, CDR1 is MNHEY and CDR2 is SVGEGT. The V and J ends lost 6 bases and 7 bases respectively, with 10 bases between them. The CDR3 DNA sequence: TGTGCCAGCAGCTACCCTGAGGAGCAGTACTTC. Protein product: CASSYPEEQYF.

This chain connects TRBV2 to TRBJ1-2; no definite D call. The CDR3 totals 17 residues. The V end lost 1 base, the J end lost 4 bases, and 19 bases lay between the germline ends. Germline V gene data show CDR1 as SNHLY and CDR2 as FYNNEI. For the CDR3, the DNA is TGTGCCAGCAGTGAAGGGCCAAGCACAGAGTTAATCTATGGCTACACCTTC. It is translated as CASSEGPSTELIYGYTF.

The chain recombines TRBV6-2 or TRBV6-3 with TRBJ1-5; D might be TRBD1 (6 bases). V dropped 9 bases and J dropped 5 bases, with 17 bases sitting between them. This CDR3 is 14 amino acids long. The germline CDR1 and CDR2 sequences are MNHEY and SVGEGT. The CDR3 sequence is CARFRQAPHQPQHF. Here the CDR3 DNA reads TGTGCCAGATTTCGACAGGCCCCACATCAGCCCCAGCATTTT.

The rearrangement joins TRBV20-1 to TRBJ2-7; D is possibly TRBD1 (6 bases). The CDR3 runs 14 residues. Germline V gene sequence: CDR1 DFQATT, CDR2 SNEGSKA (reference sequence). V dropped 6 bases and J dropped 0 bases, with 15 bases sitting between them. This chain's CDR3 is CSARGRRSSYEQYF. CDR3 nucleotides: TGCAGTGCCAGGGGACGTAGGAGCTCCTACGAGCAGTACTTC.

In this sample, this clonotype turned up a few times. The chain recombines TRBV3-1 with TRBJ1-2; D is possibly TRBD1 (6 bases). The CDR3 is 17 residues long. Per the germline V gene, CDR1 is LGHDT and CDR2 is YNNKEL (reference sequence). V dropped 1 base and J dropped 4 bases, with 19 bases sitting between them. The DNA of the CDR3 is TGTGCCAGCAGCCAAGTCCCGGGAGGGGGGGCTAGCTATGGCTACACCTTC. Translated: CASSQVPGGGASYGYTF.

The chain has TRBV18 and TRBJ1-1; TRBD1 matches 10 bases. Trimming took 3 bases from V and 5 from J; bases not matched to a gene: 9. The germline V gene has CDR1 KGHSH and CDR2 LQKENI. The CDR3 is made up of 16 amino acids. CDR3 DNA sequence: TGTGCCAGCTCACCCGGGACAGGGGTAGGGGGAACTGAAGCTTTCTTT. This gives the protein CASSPGTGVGGTEAFF. Combining the CDR3 with reference TRBV18 and TRBJ1-1 gives the whole variable domain NAGVMQNPRHLVRRRGQEARLRCSPMKGHSHVYWYRQLPEEGLKFMVYLQKENIIDESGMPKERFSAEFPKEGPSILRIQQVVRGDSAAYFCASSPGTGVGGTEAFFGQGTRLTVV.

This clonotype came up a few times. The CDR3 loop is CSARKQNTEAFF. The CDR3 region has the DNA TGCAGTGCTAGGAAACAGAACACTGAAGCTTTCTTT. The chain uses TRBV20-1 and TRBJ1-1; no firm D call. Germline V gives CDR1 DFQATT, CDR2 SNEGSKA (reference sequence). Trimming removed 3 bases at V and 1 base at J, with 6 bases between. The CDR3 contains 12 residues.

The CDR3 spells CASSQDRGTQTQYF. CDR3 bases: TGTGCCAGCAGTCAGGACAGGGGGACACAGACCCAGTACTTC. The rearrangement uses TRBV6-1 and TRBJ2-5; 10 bases line up with TRBD1. CDR1 MNHNS and CDR2 SASEGT come from the germline V gene. The CDR3 loop spans 14 amino acids. V gave up 5 bases and J gave up 6 bases; unmatched junction bases: 6.

This clonotype was seen a handful of times. The chain joins TRBV3-1 to TRBJ2-3; 11 bases align to TRBD2. Germline lookup yields CDR1 LGHDT and CDR2 YNNKEL (reference sequence). CDR3 length equals 16 residues. The V gene end was trimmed by 4 bases and the J gene end by 2 bases; junction bases not matched to a gene: 5. The CDR3 region has the DNA TGTGCCAGCAGCCCCAGACTAGCGGGAATCACAGATACGCAGTATTTT. The encoded protein is CASSPRLAGITDTQYF.

V usage is TRBV7-9 and J usage is TRBJ2-7; 8 bases are shared with TRBD1. In germline, CDR1 is SEHNR, CDR2 FQNEAQ (reference sequence). CDR3 size: 13 residues. The trim removed 7 bases at V and 5 bases at J, leaving 7 bases unmatched. In nucleotides, the CDR3 is TGTGCCAGCACCAAGGACAGGGACCACGAGCAGTACTTC. Its translation is CASTKDRDHEQYF.

The CDR3 DNA follows: TGCGCCAGCAGTGATGGGGGGTACTCCTACGAGCAGTACTTC. Translating it yields CASSDGGYSYEQYF. The chain has TRBV10-2 and TRBJ2-7, with TRBD2 as a possible D gene (6 bases). The CDR3 has 14 residues. Looked up from germline, CDR1 is WSHSY and CDR2 is SAAADI. Trimming left V 3 bases short and J 0 bases short, with 9 bases between.

This clonotype was observed a few times. The J gene is TRBJ2-1, the V gene TRBV30; no reliable D call. Germline loops: CDR1 GTSNPN, CDR2 SVGIG (reference sequence). Trimming left V 6 bases short and J 6 bases short, with 0 bases between. This CDR3 is built from 8 residues. CDR3 loop: CACNEQFF. The CDR3 region has the DNA TGTGCCTGCAATGAGCAGTTCTTC.

This clonotype appeared many times. V gene TRBV11-2 combines with J gene TRBJ2-7, with 9 bases aligning to TRBD1. The germline gives CDR1 SGHAT, CDR2 FQNNGV. J lost 3 bases, V lost 1 base, and 1 base had no gene match. There are 14 residues in the CDR3. CDR3 residues: CASSLGGQGYEQYF. CDR3 nucleotides: TGTGCCAGCAGCTTAGGGGGACAGGGCTACGAGCAGTACTTC.

This clonotype was seen more than once but under ten times. The chain joins TRBV27 to TRBJ2-7; 7 bases agree with TRBD2. Germline values: CDR1 MNHEY, CDR2 SMNVEV (reference sequence). The V and J ends lost 8 bases and 2 bases, in that order; junction bases with no gene match: 15. The CDR3 length is 16 residues. CDR3 amino acids: CASAPSQGGRPYEQYF. The DNA of the CDR3 is TGTGCCAGCGCTCCCTCCCAGGGCGGGAGACCCTACGAGCAGTACTTC.

The table lists this clonotype with a few counts. The chain employs TRBV29-1 and TRBJ2-1; 12 bases are a match to TRBD2. CDR3 length: 14 residues. The V gene end was trimmed by 5 bases and the J gene end by 4 bases; junction bases not matched to a gene: 3. Per germline, CDR1 SQVTM and CDR2 ANQGSEA. CDR3 sequence reads: CSVYGLAGYNEQFF. CDR3 nucleotides: TGCAGCGTTTATGGACTAGCGGGATACAATGAGCAGTTCTTC.

This rearrangement joins TRBV6-2 or TRBV6-3 to TRBJ2-7; 7 bases line up with TRBD2. V shed 11 bases, J shed 4 bases, and the junction held 14 bases outside the gene matches. Germline CDR1 and CDR2: MNHEY and SVGEGT. The CDR3 sequence is 14 residues long. The CDR3, as DNA: TGTGCCGGAGCTTCTAGCGGCCTCAGATACGAGCAGTACTTC. This translates into CAGASSGLRYEQYF.

V and J are TRBV7-9 and TRBJ2-5; D remains unclear. The germline V and J ends were trimmed by 2 bases and 5 bases, with 12 bases remaining between them. The CDR3 is 14 residues long. Germline loops: CDR1 SEHNR, CDR2 FQNEAQ (reference sequence). The CDR3 DNA is TGTGCCAGCAGCTTAATGACGGTGGGGGAGACCCAGTACTTC. Translated: CASSLMTVGETQYF.

This chain uses TRBV25-1 with TRBJ1-2; 9 bases align to TRBD1. The CDR3 loop spans 17 amino acids. The germline V gene has CDR1 MGHDK and CDR2 SYGVNS. Trimming took 0 bases from V and 7 from J; bases not matched to a gene: 12. The CDR3 here is CASSEYYSGTGNGGYTF. The CDR3 DNA is TGTGCCAGCAGTGAATATTATTCCGGGACAGGGAATGGTGGCTACACCTTC.